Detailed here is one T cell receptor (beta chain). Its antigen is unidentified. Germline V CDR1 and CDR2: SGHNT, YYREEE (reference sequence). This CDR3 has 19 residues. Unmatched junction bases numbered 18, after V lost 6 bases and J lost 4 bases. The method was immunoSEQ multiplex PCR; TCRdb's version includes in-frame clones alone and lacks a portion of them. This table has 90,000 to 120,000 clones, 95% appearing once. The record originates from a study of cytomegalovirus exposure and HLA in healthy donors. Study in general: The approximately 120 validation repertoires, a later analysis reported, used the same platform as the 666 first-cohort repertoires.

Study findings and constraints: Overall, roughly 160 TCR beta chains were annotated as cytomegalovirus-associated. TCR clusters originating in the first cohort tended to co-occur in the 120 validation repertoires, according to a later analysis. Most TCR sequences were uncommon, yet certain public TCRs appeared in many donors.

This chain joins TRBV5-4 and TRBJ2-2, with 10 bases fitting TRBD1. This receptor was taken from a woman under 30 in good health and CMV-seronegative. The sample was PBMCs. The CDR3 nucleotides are TGTGCCAGCACCGATCCTGATAGGGACAGGGGAGGGAGCACCGGGGAGCTGTTTTTT. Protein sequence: CASTDPDRDRGGSTGELFF.